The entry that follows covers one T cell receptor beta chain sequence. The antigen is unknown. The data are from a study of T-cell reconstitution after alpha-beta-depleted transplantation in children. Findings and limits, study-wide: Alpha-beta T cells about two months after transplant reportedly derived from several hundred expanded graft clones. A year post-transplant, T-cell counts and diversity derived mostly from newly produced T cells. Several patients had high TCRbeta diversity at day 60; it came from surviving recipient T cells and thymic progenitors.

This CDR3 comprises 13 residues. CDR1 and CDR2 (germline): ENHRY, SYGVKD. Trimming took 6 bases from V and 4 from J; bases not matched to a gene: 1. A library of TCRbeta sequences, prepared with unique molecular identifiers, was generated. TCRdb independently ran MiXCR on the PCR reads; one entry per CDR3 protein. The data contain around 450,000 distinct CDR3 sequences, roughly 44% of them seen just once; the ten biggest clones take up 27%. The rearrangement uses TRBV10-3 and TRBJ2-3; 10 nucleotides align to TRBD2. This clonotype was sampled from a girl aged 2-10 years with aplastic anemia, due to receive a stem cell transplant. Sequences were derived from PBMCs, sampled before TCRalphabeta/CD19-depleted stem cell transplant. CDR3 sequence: CAIRGTSADTQYF. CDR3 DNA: TGTGCCATCAGGGGGACTAGCGCAGATACGCAGTATTTT.